These T cell receptor beta chains were read from a single sample in a study of breast tumors, draining lymph nodes, adjacent tissues. TCRdb independently ran MiXCR on the multiplex PCR reads; one entry per CDR3 protein. The sample records 150,000 or so distinct CDR3 sequences, around 33% being singletons. Sample: axillary lymph node tissue. These receptors came from a female donor with breast cancer. Some clones in this sample may be carry-over from other donors' samples. Each CDR3 is given with its conserved first and last residue. Fields, in order: D gene, clone size, V gene, J gene, CDR3 protein. D genes are given only for firm matches. Some rows mark clone size as missing; the rest say once, few, many or name a class of expanded clone.

TRBD2	many	TRBV27	TRBJ2-1	CASSPGLAGTDEQFF
-	many	TRBV28	TRBJ2-7	CASSPNRYEQYF
TRBD1	many	TRBV19	TRBJ1-5	CASSIPGQGAFGNQPQHF
-	many	TRBV6-6	TRBJ1-5	CASSYTSTALSNQPQHF
-	many	TRBV7-9	TRBJ1-6	CASSLDGGPSPLHF
-	many	TRBV6-1	TRBJ2-7	CASSEGPEQYF
TRBD2	-	TRBV4-3	TRBJ2-1	CASSPIGRGNHSEQFF
-	-	TRBV6-2/TRBV6-3	TRBJ1-5	CASRDTSQPQHF
-	many	TRBV7-9	TRBJ2-2	CASSFLLRGNKNTGELFF
TRBD1	few	TRBV6-2/TRBV6-3	TRBJ1-2	CASSPGTGSSRFDGYTF